This TCR beta chain was documented in a study of blood T cell repertoires in COVID-19. This CDR3 has 16 residues. The V gene lost 0 bases and the J gene lost 0 bases, with 7 bases spanning the gap. Per the germline V gene, CDR1 is SGDLS and CDR2 is YYNGEE. In the original processing: Nucleated cell number was recorded as an estimate derived from reference gene primer amplification. The assay was immunoSEQ multiplex PCR, and TCRdb's table has in-frame clones only and misses some. The V and J calls and clone size come from that table; D and trimming were worked out from the DNA. The sample yields roughly 120,000 clones, around 78% seen once.

The receptor was derived from a man aged 25-40 years with acute or convalescent COVID-19. The rearrangement joins TRBV9 to TRBJ2-6; D is perhaps TRBD2 (5 bases). Sequenced sample: peripheral blood. The CDR3: CASSVDRGSGANVLTF. CDR3 nucleotides: TGTGCCAGCAGCGTAGACCGGGGCTCTGGGGCCAACGTCCTGACTTTC.